Each of the 18 T cell receptor beta chains below was sequenced from the same sample in a study of metastatic and nonmetastatic thyroid tumors. Not a single patient had been given any form of treatment at any point before undergoing thyroid surgery. TCRdb redid the clone calls on the PCR reads using MiXCR. The sample consists of more than 65,000 clones, 11% to 15% of them appearing once. The sample comprised blood. The receptors were sampled from a male donor with papillary thyroid cancer or a benign thyroid nodule (not recorded which). Some clones in this sample may be carry-over from other donors' samples.

This clone has ten or more counts. The chain uses TRBV20-1 and TRBJ1-4; D is ambiguous. Germline CDR1 DFQATT, CDR2 SNEGSKA (reference sequence). This CDR3 is 14 amino acids long. The V gene lost 3 bases and the J gene lost 8 bases, with 16 bases spanning the gap. CDR3 residues: CSASPSRSEEKLFF. The CDR3 nucleotides are TGCAGTGCTAGTCCGAGCAGATCCGAGGAAAAACTGTTTTTT.

This clone was seen at least ten times. The junction differs from germline at one of its ends, possibly a read error. The DNA of the CDR3 is TGTGCCAGTAGAGAAACCGGGACTAGTCCCCTCTTC. Its protein product is CASRETGTSPLF. The chain combines TRBV19 with TRBJ2-4, with 8 bases matching TRBD2. Germline V lookup: CDR1 LNHDA, CDR2 SQIVND (reference sequence). CDR3 length: 12 residues. Complete variable domain (other parts from reference TRBV19 and TRBJ2-4): DGGITQSPKYLFRKEGQNVTLSCEQNLNHDAMYWYRQDPGQGLRLIYYSQIVNDFQKGDIAEGYSVSREKKESFPLTVTSAQKNPTAFYLCASRETGTSPLFGAGTRLSVL.

Ten or more counts support this clone. The J gene is TRBJ2-1, the V gene TRBV20-1; D possibly corresponds to TRBD2 (6 bases). CDR1 and CDR2 (germline): DFQATT, SNEGSKA (reference sequence). Trimming stripped 5 bases from V and 5 bases from J, with 16 bases between. The length of the CDR3 is 14 residues. In DNA form, the CDR3 reads TGCAGTGCTCGCGGGATACTGAGCGACAATGAGCAGTTCTTC. It specifies CSARGILSDNEQFF.

There are many counts of this clone. The chain combines TRBV20-1 with TRBJ1-5; D is undetermined. V shed 4 bases and J shed 1 base, with 11 bases lying between them. This CDR3 has 14 residues. Germline CDR1 is DFQATT and CDR2 is SNEGSKA (reference sequence). Here the CDR3 DNA reads TGCAGTGCTAAGATACTGGACAGCAATCAGCCCCAGCATTTT. It is translated as CSAKILDSNQPQHF.

This clone appeared many times. The chain has TRBV28 and TRBJ1-4; 9 bases are a match to TRBD1. After removal of 4 bases from V and 6 bases from J, the junction contained 6 bases not matched to a gene. The CDR3 length is 15 residues. Per the germline V gene, CDR1 is MDHEN and CDR2 is SYDVKM. For the CDR3, the DNA is TGTGCCAGCAGTTCCCCCGGGACAGGGTATGAAAAACTGTTTTTT. The encoded protein is CASSSPGTGYEKLFF.

J is TRBJ1-6 and V is TRBV11-2; no definite D call. This CDR3 is 13 amino acids long. Looked up from germline, CDR1 is SGHAT and CDR2 is FQNNGV. The V gene lost 5 bases and the J gene lost 8 bases, with 10 bases spanning the gap. The DNA of the CDR3 is TGTGCCAGCAGCCTTTGGAGAGATTCACCCCTCCACTTT. It codes for CASSLWRDSPLHF.

The sample holds many counts of this clone. DNA for the CDR3: TGCGCCAGCAGCCCCTGGACAGAGGGGGGTGGCTACACCTTC. Residues: CASSPWTEGGGYTF. The chain is built from TRBV4-1 and TRBJ1-2, with D possibly being TRBD1 (6 bases). This CDR3 is 14 amino acids long. Germline CDR1 and CDR2: MGHRA and YSYEKL. Trimming left V 4 bases short and J 7 bases short, with 16 bases between.

This clone showed up many times. This rearrangement joins TRBV6-6 to TRBJ2-3; 7 bases fit TRBD1. The CDR3 length is 15 residues. The V gene's germline CDR1 is MNHNY and CDR2 SVGAGI (reference sequence). V shed 2 bases, J shed 5 bases, and the junction held 7 bases outside the gene matches. The CDR3 sequence: CASSYAGTAQDTQYF. Here the CDR3 DNA reads TGTGCCAGCAGTTACGCCGGGACAGCGCAAGATACGCAGTATTTT.

This clone was recorded at least ten times. The CDR3 loop is CASSSRTGGVADTQYF. CDR3 bases: TGTGCCAGCAGCTCAAGGACAGGGGGCGTTGCGGATACGCAGTATTTT. The chain couples TRBV7-8 to TRBJ2-3; TRBD1 agrees at 11 bases. V shed 4 bases, J shed 6 bases, and the junction held 9 bases outside the gene matches. The CDR3 covers 16 residues. The V gene's germline CDR1 is SGHVS and CDR2 FQNEAQ.

A few counts support this clone. With a much larger clone just one base away, this may be a read error. V and J are TRBV19 and TRBJ2-1; D is unresolved. The V end was cut by 8 bases, the J end by 9 bases, with 8 bases between. Per germline, CDR1 LNHDA and CDR2 SQIVND (reference sequence). The CDR3 spans 10 residues. The CDR3 bases are TGTGCCAGTTGCTGGCCTGAGCAGTTCTTC. This encodes CASCWPEQFF.

The chain links TRBV9 to TRBJ1-1; D not certain. V lost 4 bases and J 3 bases, leaving 13 bases between the germline ends. The CDR3 spans 14 residues. In germline, CDR1 is SGDLS, CDR2 YYNGEE. CDR3 protein: CASSPAEGHTEAFF. The CDR3 DNA reads as TGTGCCAGCAGCCCAGCTGAAGGGCACACTGAAGCTTTCTTT.

This clone was seen ten or more times. The chain links TRBV11-1 to TRBJ2-1; 8 bases are a match to TRBD2. Germline lookup yields CDR1 SGHAT and CDR2 FQDESV (reference sequence). Germline trimming cut 7 bases from V and 5 bases from J; bases unmatched to any gene: 13. There are 16 residues in the CDR3. CDR3 nucleotides: TGTGCCAGCAAAGGGGCGGGAGGCTTGATGAACAATGAGCAGTTCTTC. This translates into CASKGAGGLMNNEQFF.

This clone occurred many times. V gene TRBV20-1 combines with J gene TRBJ2-7; 11 nucleotides match TRBD2. CDR3 length equals 13 residues. Germline assignment: CDR1 DFQATT and CDR2 SNEGSKA (reference sequence). V lost 6 bases, J lost 6 bases, and 7 bases stayed unmatched. DNA of the CDR3: TGCAGTGCCCTACTAGCGGGAGTATTCGAGCAGTACTTC. Amino acid sequence: CSALLAGVFEQYF.

V usage is TRBV11-2 and J usage is TRBJ2-1, with 7 bases matching TRBD2. Germline loops: CDR1 SGHAT, CDR2 FQNNGV. The CDR3 loop spans 16 amino acids. J gave up 7 bases and V 4 bases, and 13 bases lay outside the gene matches. Here the CDR3 reads CASSSSTGLEGNEQFF. CDR3 nucleotide sequence: TGTGCCAGCAGCTCCTCCACCGGACTAGAAGGGAATGAGCAGTTCTTC.

In its sample, this clone was seen many times. This chain links TRBV7-9 with TRBJ2-7; the D is unclear. This CDR3 has 12 amino acids. V was pared by 2 bases and J by 7 bases, with 9 bases between. From germline, CDR1 is SEHNR and CDR2 FQNEAQ (reference sequence). The CDR3 here is CASSLNTLEQYF. The CDR3 DNA is TGTGCCAGCAGCTTAAATACCCTGGAGCAGTACTTC.

In this sample, this clone turned up many times. The chain combines TRBV3-1 with TRBJ1-4, with D maybe TRBD1 (5 bases). Germline CDR1 is LGHDT and CDR2 is YNNKEL (reference sequence). The CDR3 is 15 amino acids. The V end lost 0 bases, the J end lost 8 bases, and 13 bases lay between the germline ends. CDR3 nucleotide sequence: TGTGCCAGCAGCCAAGATAGAGACCCAGGGGAAAAACTGTTTTTT. This encodes CASSQDRDPGEKLFF. The whole variable domain, filled in from reference TRBV3-1 and TRBJ1-4, reads DTAVSQTPKYLVTQMGNDKSIKCEQNLGHDTMYWYKQDSKKFLKIMFSYNNKELIINETVPNRFSPKSPDKAHLNLHINSLELGDSAVYFCASSQDRDPGEKLFFGSGTQLSVL.

The sample holds many counts of this clone. This chain joins TRBV3-1 and TRBJ2-1, with D tentatively TRBD1 (6 bases). Trimming took off 7 bases at V and 7 bases at J, with 17 bases between the two ends. The CDR3 is made up of 14 amino acids. Germline CDR1 is LGHDT and CDR2 is YNNKEL (reference sequence). The CDR3 DNA reads as TGTGCCAGCATGGGACAAGGACGGTTGAATGAGCAGTTCTTC. The encoded protein is CASMGQGRLNEQFF.

This clone was seen at least ten times. V gene TRBV7-2 combines with J gene TRBJ2-2; the D gene is possibly TRBD2 (5 bases). The length of the CDR3 is 12 residues. The germline gives CDR1 SGHTA, CDR2 FQGNSA. V lost 5 bases, J lost 8 bases, and 9 bases lay in between. CDR3 protein: CASSLLAGELFF. In DNA form, the CDR3 reads TGTGCCAGCAGCCTCTTAGCGGGGGAGCTGTTTTTT.